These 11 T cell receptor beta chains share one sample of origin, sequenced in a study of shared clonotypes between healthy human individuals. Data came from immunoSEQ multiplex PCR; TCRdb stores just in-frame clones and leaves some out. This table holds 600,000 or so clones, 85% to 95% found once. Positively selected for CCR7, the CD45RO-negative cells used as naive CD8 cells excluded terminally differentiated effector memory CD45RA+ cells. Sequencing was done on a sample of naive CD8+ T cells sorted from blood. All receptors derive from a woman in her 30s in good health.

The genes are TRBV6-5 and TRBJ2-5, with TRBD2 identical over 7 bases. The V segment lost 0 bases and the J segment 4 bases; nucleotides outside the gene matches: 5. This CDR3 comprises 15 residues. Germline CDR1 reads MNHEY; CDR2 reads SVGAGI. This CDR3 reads CASSYSGLGRETQYF. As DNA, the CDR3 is TGTGCCAGCAGTTACTCTGGACTAGGGAGAGAGACCCAGTACTTC.

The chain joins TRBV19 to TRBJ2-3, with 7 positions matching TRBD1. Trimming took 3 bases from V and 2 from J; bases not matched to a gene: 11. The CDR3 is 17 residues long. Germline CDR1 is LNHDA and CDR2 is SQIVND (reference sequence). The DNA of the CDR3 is TGTGCCAGTAGTATTGAGTTCACCGGGACAGTCACAGATACGCAGTATTTT. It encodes CASSIEFTGTVTDTQYF.

Here the CDR3 reads CASTGTRSSYNEQFF. In DNA form, the CDR3 reads TGTGCCAGTACCGGGACTAGATCCTCCTACAATGAGCAGTTCTTC. The rearrangement uses TRBV19 and TRBJ2-1, with 8 bases fitting TRBD2. The V and J ends lost 7 bases and 0 bases, in that order; junction bases with no gene match: 5. This CDR3 has 15 amino acids. Germline V gene sequence: CDR1 LNHDA, CDR2 SQIVND (reference sequence). Together with reference TRBV19 and TRBJ2-1, the CDR3 gives the full variable domain: DGGITQSPKYLFRKEGQNVTLSCEQNLNHDAMYWYRQDPGQGLRLIYYSQIVNDFQKGDIAEGYSVSREKKESFPLTVTSAQKNPTAFYLCASTGTRSSYNEQFFGPGTRLTVL.

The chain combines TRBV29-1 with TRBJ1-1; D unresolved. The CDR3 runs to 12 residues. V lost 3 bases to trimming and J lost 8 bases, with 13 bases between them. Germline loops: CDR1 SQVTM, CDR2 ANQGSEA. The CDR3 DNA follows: TGCAGCGTTGACTACGCACCCCCAGAAGCTTTCTTT. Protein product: CSVDYAPPEAFF.

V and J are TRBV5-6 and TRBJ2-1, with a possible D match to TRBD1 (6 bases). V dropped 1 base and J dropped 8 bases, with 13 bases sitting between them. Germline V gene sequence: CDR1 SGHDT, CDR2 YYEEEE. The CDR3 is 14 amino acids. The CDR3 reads CASSLLGQSYEQFF. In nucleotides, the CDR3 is TGTGCCAGCAGCTTGCTTGGACAGAGCTATGAGCAGTTCTTC.

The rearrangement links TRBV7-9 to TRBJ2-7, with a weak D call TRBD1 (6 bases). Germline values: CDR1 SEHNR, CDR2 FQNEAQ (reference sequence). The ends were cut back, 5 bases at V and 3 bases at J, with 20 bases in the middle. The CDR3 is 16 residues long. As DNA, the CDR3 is TGTGCCAGCAGCCCAACTTCTGTGGGGGCCCTCTACGAGCAGTACTTC. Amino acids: CASSPTSVGALYEQYF.

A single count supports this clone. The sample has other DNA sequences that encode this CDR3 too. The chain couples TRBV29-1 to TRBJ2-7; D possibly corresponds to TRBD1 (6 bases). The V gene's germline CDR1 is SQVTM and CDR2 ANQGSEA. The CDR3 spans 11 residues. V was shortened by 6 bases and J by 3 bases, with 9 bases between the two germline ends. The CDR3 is CSVVQGYEQYF. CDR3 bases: TGCAGCGTGGTACAGGGCTACGAGCAGTACTTC.

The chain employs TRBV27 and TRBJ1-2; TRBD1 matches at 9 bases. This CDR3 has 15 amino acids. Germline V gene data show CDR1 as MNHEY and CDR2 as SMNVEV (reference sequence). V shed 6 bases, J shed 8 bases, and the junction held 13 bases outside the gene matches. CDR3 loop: CASRTGTGSLGGYTF. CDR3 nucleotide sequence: TGTGCCAGCAGGACAGGGACAGGGAGCCTTGGCGGCTACACCTTC.

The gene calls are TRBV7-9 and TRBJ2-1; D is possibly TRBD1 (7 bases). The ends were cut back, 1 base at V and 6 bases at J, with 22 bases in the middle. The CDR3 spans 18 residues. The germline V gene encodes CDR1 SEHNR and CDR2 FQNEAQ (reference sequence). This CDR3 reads CASSLGSGGTAPSNEQFF. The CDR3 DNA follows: TGTGCCAGCAGCTTAGGGTCTGGAGGGACAGCCCCGTCCAATGAGCAGTTCTTC.

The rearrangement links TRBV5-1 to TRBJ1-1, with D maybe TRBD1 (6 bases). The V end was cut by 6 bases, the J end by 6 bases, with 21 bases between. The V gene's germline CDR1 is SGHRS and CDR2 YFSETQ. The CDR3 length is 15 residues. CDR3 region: CASNGGDSRRAEAFF. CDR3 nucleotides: TGCGCCAGCAACGGGGGCGATTCCCGGAGGGCTGAAGCTTTCTTT.

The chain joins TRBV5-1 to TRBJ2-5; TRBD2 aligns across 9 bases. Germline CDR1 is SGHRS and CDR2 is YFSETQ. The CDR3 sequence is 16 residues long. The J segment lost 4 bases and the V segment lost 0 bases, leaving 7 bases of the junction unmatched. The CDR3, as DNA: TGCGCCAGCAGCTTGGCGTTAGCGGGAGTCGGAGAGACCCAGTACTTC. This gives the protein CASSLALAGVGETQYF.